The text below deals with one T cell receptor (beta chain). The antigen is unknown. The table came from immunoSEQ multiplex PCR; TCRdb's copy has only in-frame clones and leaves some out. The table includes about 220,000 clones, about 93% detected once. Germline assignment: CDR1 MDHEN and CDR2 SYDVKM. Trimming removed 4 bases at V and 4 bases at J, with 8 bases between. This CDR3 contains 14 residues. This record comes from a study of cytomegalovirus exposure and HLA in healthy donors. Study-wide points: The study recorded over 150 TCR beta chains that were cytomegalovirus-associated. TCR sequences were mostly rare, though some public TCRs occurred in many donors. First-cohort TCR clusters tended to co-occur in the 120 or so validation repertoires, a later analysis found. Cytomegalovirus status was reportedly diagnosed by the classifier with high sensitivity and specificity.

What was sequenced was PBMCs. The chain links TRBV28 to TRBJ1-6, with D possibly matching TRBD1 (5 bases). The receptor was derived from a woman under 30 in good health and CMV-seronegative. This CDR3 is CASSSGTYNSPLHF. DNA for the CDR3: TGTGCCAGCAGTTCCGGGACTTATAATTCACCCCTCCACTTT.